The 28 T cell receptor beta chains below come from one sample, sequenced in a study of blood T cell repertoires in COVID-19. TCRdb keeps only in-frame clones here, not all; method: immunoSEQ multiplex PCR. The sample records 160,000 or so clones, 70% to 90% being singletons. Sequenced input: peripheral blood. Receptor source: a man aged 35 to 55 with acute or convalescent COVID-19.

The V call is TRBV6-4, the J call TRBJ2-1, with 8 bases matching TRBD1. In germline, CDR1 is MRHNA, CDR2 SNTAGT. After removal of 4 bases from V and 10 bases from J, the junction contained 9 bases not matched to a gene. CDR3 size: 14 residues. In DNA form, the CDR3 reads TGTGCCAGCAGTGCGACTACGACAGGGGACGAGCAGTTCTTC. It yields the protein CASSATTTGDEQFF.

This clone was found once. This chain links TRBV28 with TRBJ2-5, with D maybe TRBD1 (6 bases). With 5 bases removed from V and 4 bases from J, the gap between germline ends came to 17 bases. CDR1 and CDR2 from the germline V gene are MDHEN and SYDVKM. This CDR3 has 15 residues. The CDR3 here is CASSQSQGYGETQYF. CDR3 DNA sequence: TGTGCCAGCAGTCAGAGCCAGGGGTACGGAGAGACCCAGTACTTC.

The rearrangement uses TRBV7-9 and TRBJ2-7, with D possibly matching TRBD1 (5 bases). The CDR3 sequence is 18 residues long. V lost 0 bases, J lost 3 bases, and 21 bases lay in between. Per the germline V gene, CDR1 is SEHNR and CDR2 is FQNEAQ (reference sequence). Here the CDR3 reads CASSLASGHSTILYEQYF. The CDR3 DNA is TGTGCCAGCAGCTTAGCCTCAGGACACTCCACCATTCTCTACGAGCAGTACTTC.

The chain combines TRBV28 with TRBJ1-5; the D is unclear. The ends were cut back, 6 bases at V and 7 bases at J, with 10 bases in the middle. CDR3 size: 12 residues. The germline V gene encodes CDR1 MDHEN and CDR2 SYDVKM. CDR3 sequence: CASRLAGQPQHF. CDR3 DNA: TGTGCCAGCAGATTAGCGGGGCAGCCCCAGCATTTT.

The gene calls are TRBV5-4 and TRBJ2-1, with D perhaps TRBD2 (6 bases). The V gene lost 0 bases and the J gene lost 6 bases, with 13 bases spanning the gap. The CDR3 runs 15 residues. The germline V gene encodes CDR1 SGHNT and CDR2 YYREEE (reference sequence). In nucleotides, the CDR3 is TGTGCCAGCAGCTTGGTCGGGGGTGCTACCAATGAGCAGTTCTTC. Its translation is CASSLVGGATNEQFF.

V is TRBV6-5 and J is TRBJ1-2, with D tentatively TRBD1 (6 bases). With 0 bases removed from V and 2 bases from J, the gap between germline ends came to 10 bases. CDR1 and CDR2 (germline): MNHEY, SVGAGI. This CDR3 has 15 residues. CDR3 loop: CASSYSVQGNYGYTF. As DNA, the CDR3 is TGTGCCAGCAGTTACTCGGTGCAGGGGAACTATGGCTACACCTTC.

The gene calls are TRBV15 and TRBJ2-4, with 7 bases aligning to TRBD2. Germline loops: CDR1 LNHNV, CDR2 YYDKDF (reference sequence). V lost 4 bases to trimming and J lost 0 bases; unmatched junction nucleotides: 9. The CDR3 has 17 amino acids. The CDR3 region has the DNA TGTGCCACCAGCACTTTCGGGCGGGGGATAGCCAAAAACATTCAGTACTTC. This codes for CATSTFGRGIAKNIQYF.

This chain links TRBV27 with TRBJ2-3; TRBD2 agrees at 9 bases. CDR1 is MNHEY, CDR2 SMNVEV, per germline (reference sequence). The V gene end was trimmed by 1 base and the J gene end by 2 bases; junction bases not matched to a gene: 10. The CDR3 has 18 amino acids. The CDR3, as DNA: TGTGCCAGCAGTTTATTTTCCCCACAGCGGGGGGCCACAGATACGCAGTATTTT. It specifies CASSLFSPQRGATDTQYF.

This chain uses TRBV5-6 with TRBJ2-6; maybe TRBD2 (6 bases). The length of the CDR3 is 18 residues. Germline V gene lookup returns CDR1 SGHDT and CDR2 YYEEEE. Trimming took off 1 base at V and 4 bases at J, with 18 bases between the two ends. In DNA form, the CDR3 reads TGTGCCAGCAGCTTGAGGGACCGGGGGAAATTGGGGGCCAACGTCCTGACTTTC. This encodes CASSLRDRGKLGANVLTF. The variable domain in full, with the rest retrieved from reference TRBV5-6 and TRBJ2-6, is DAGVTQSPTHLIKTRGQQVTLRCSPKSGHDTVSWYQQALGQGPQFIFQYYEEEERQRGNFPDRFSGHQFPNYSSELNVNALLLGDSALYLCASSLRDRGKLGANVLTFGAGSRLTVL.

This clone has only a few counts. The chain combines TRBV4-2 with TRBJ1-2, with D possibly TRBD1 on 5 matching bases. Germline assignment: CDR1 LGHNA and CDR2 YNFKEQ. This CDR3 comprises 13 residues. V was pared by 0 bases and J by 4 bases, with 6 bases between. The CDR3 DNA reads as TGTGCCAGCAGCCAAGAGGGACTCTATGGCTACACCTTC. As protein: CASSQEGLYGYTF.

The gene calls are TRBV12-3 or TRBV12-4 and TRBJ2-5; TRBD2 is a possible D gene (6 bases). V lost 6 bases to trimming and J lost 7 bases, with 15 bases between them. This CDR3 comprises 13 residues. CDR3 residues: CASRRDSVGTQYF. In DNA form, the CDR3 reads TGTGCCAGCAGGCGGGACTCCGTGGGGACCCAGTACTTC.

The V gene is TRBV7-9, the J gene TRBJ1-6; D gene uncertain. Germline V gene sequence: CDR1 SEHNR, CDR2 FQNEAQ (reference sequence). Trimming left V 2 bases short and J 4 bases short, with 6 bases between. The CDR3 has 14 residues. The CDR3 bases are TGTGCCAGCAGCTTAACAGATTATAATTCACCCCTCCACTTT. This encodes CASSLTDYNSPLHF.

This clone has just a few counts. The chain combines TRBV5-1 with TRBJ1-1; D is unresolved. From germline, CDR1 is SGHRS and CDR2 YFSETQ. V lost 2 bases and J 1 base, leaving 6 bases between the germline ends. The CDR3 contains 13 residues. The DNA for the CDR3 is TGCGCCAGCAGCTTTGGAGCGAACACTGAAGCTTTCTTT. Translating gives CASSFGANTEAFF.

This chain joins TRBV5-1 and TRBJ2-7; 8 bases are a match to TRBD2. This CDR3 spans 13 amino acids. Germline values: CDR1 SGHRS, CDR2 YFSETQ. V dropped 9 bases and J dropped 13; count of bases not matched to a gene: 18. CDR3 in DNA: TGCGCCACCCCATCGGGGGGGGCGACTAATTACTACTTC. Its protein product is CATPSGGATNYYF.

The chain employs TRBV4-1 and TRBJ2-7, with 7 nucleotides matching TRBD1. Germline values: CDR1 MGHRA, CDR2 YSYEKL. V shed 6 bases and J 6 bases; nucleotides not matched to a gene: 8. The CDR3 is 13 amino acids. CDR3 amino acids: CASSPGQHLEQYF. CDR3 sequence (DNA): TGCGCCAGCAGTCCGGGACAGCACCTCGAGCAGTACTTC.

The chain uses TRBV10-1 and TRBJ1-6; D remains unclear. The germline gives CDR1 WNHNN, CDR2 SYGVQD (reference sequence). The CDR3 has 12 residues. Trimming stripped 6 bases from V and 8 bases from J, with 8 bases between. This CDR3 is CASSYLDSPLHF. The CDR3 bases are TGCGCCAGCAGCTACTTGGATTCACCCCTCCACTTT.

The chain has TRBV7-2 and TRBJ1-1; D unresolved. This CDR3 is 17 amino acids long. V lost 2 bases to trimming and J lost 1 base, with 17 bases between them. CDR1 is SGHTA, CDR2 FQGNSA, per germline. The CDR3 DNA reads TGTGCCAGCAGCTTAAAAGTCCGTACGGTAGAGAACACTGAAGCTTTCTTT. Encoded protein: CASSLKVRTVENTEAFF.

The chain recombines TRBV6-2 or TRBV6-3 with TRBJ1-2; 8 bases are shared with TRBD1. Per the germline V gene, CDR1 is MNHEY and CDR2 is SVGEGT. The V gene end was trimmed by 4 bases and the J gene end by 4 bases; junction bases not matched to a gene: 5. This CDR3 comprises 14 residues. CDR3 in DNA: TGTGCCAGCAGTTTCCGGACAGGGACCTATGGCTACACCTTC. Protein: CASSFRTGTYGYTF.

This chain links TRBV28 with TRBJ1-1, with TRBD1 matching over 7 bases. Looked up from germline, CDR1 is MDHEN and CDR2 is SYDVKM. V lost 6 bases and J lost 11; bases outside the gene matches: 9. The CDR3 has 12 residues. CDR3 sequence (DNA): TGTGCCAGCAGACAGGGGAATTTAGAGGCTTTCTTT. It translates to CASRQGNLEAFF.

V is TRBV4-1 and J is TRBJ1-5; no reliable D call. This CDR3 region has 15 residues. V shed 0 bases and J shed 4 bases, with 10 bases lying between them. Germline V lookup: CDR1 MGHRA, CDR2 YSYEKL. The CDR3: CASSQEPTGNQPQHF. The CDR3 nucleotides read TGCGCCAGCAGCCAAGAGCCCACGGGGAATCAGCCCCAGCATTTT.

Here the CDR3 reads CASSIRDMHYEQYF. The CDR3 DNA follows: TGTGCCAGTAGTATACGGGACATGCACTACGAGCAGTACTTC. This chain uses TRBV19 with TRBJ2-7; possibly TRBD1 for D (6 bases). The V gene's germline CDR1 is LNHDA and CDR2 SQIVND (reference sequence). With 2 bases removed from V and 3 bases from J, the gap between germline ends came to 11 bases. The CDR3 has 14 amino acids.

The gene calls are TRBV5-1 and TRBJ1-2; D is possibly TRBD1 (5 bases). V lost 4 bases, J lost 7 bases, and 26 bases lay in between. Germline CDR1 SGHRS, CDR2 YFSETQ. The CDR3 extends over 17 amino acids. CDR3 nucleotide sequence: TGCGCCAGCAGCCCTATTCAATCGGGGACGGCGGGAACTGGCTACACCTTC. Amino acids: CASSPIQSGTAGTGYTF.

The chain is built from TRBV27 and TRBJ2-7, with TRBD1 matching 9 bases. The V gene's germline CDR1 is MNHEY and CDR2 SMNVEV (reference sequence). Trimming at V came to 2 bases and at J to 0 bases, leaving 11 bases not matched to a gene. The CDR3 is 18 amino acids. The CDR3 loop is CASSLAPGTGWSSYEQYF. DNA for the CDR3: TGTGCCAGCAGTTTAGCTCCCGGGACAGGGTGGAGCTCCTACGAGCAGTACTTC.

The J gene is TRBJ2-7, the V gene TRBV28; a possible D gene is TRBD1 (6 bases). V was trimmed by 5 bases and J by 3 bases, leaving 17 bases between them. The CDR3 extends over 15 amino acids. From germline, CDR1 is MDHEN and CDR2 SYDVKM. The CDR3 bases are TGTGCCAGCAGTCCTACGGGACAAGGAGTCTACGAGCAGTACTTC. It specifies CASSPTGQGVYEQYF.

This clone was recorded a few times. The chain uses TRBV5-6 and TRBJ1-2; TRBD1 is a possible D gene (6 bases). V was pared by 1 base and J by 6 bases, with 10 bases between. Germline lookup yields CDR1 SGHDT and CDR2 YYEEEE. This CDR3 is 13 amino acids long. The CDR3 DNA follows: TGTGCCAGCAGCTTGACAGGGAGCAATGGCTACACCTTC. This translates into CASSLTGSNGYTF.

This clone occurred once. This chain uses TRBV25-1 with TRBJ1-5; D may be TRBD1 (6 bases). The V gene lost 0 bases and the J gene lost 4 bases, with 7 bases spanning the gap. This CDR3 region has 14 residues. Per the germline V gene, CDR1 is MGHDK and CDR2 is SYGVNS. CDR3 bases: TGTGCCAGCAGTGAATACGGACAGAATCAGCCCCAGCATTTT. Its protein product is CASSEYGQNQPQHF.

This chain uses TRBV7-3 with TRBJ2-2, with D maybe TRBD1 (6 bases). CDR3 size: 15 residues. The V end was cut by 2 bases, the J end by 5 bases, with 12 bases between. Per the germline V gene, CDR1 is SGHTA and CDR2 is FQGTGA. The CDR3: CASSLYRGGTGELFF. The CDR3 DNA sequence: TGTGCCAGCAGCTTATACAGAGGGGGAACCGGGGAGCTGTTTTTT.

V gene TRBV11-2 combines with J gene TRBJ2-3; 10 bases are shared with TRBD2. V lost 6 bases, J lost 4 bases, and 10 bases stayed unmatched. From germline, CDR1 is SGHAT and CDR2 FQNNGV. The length of the CDR3 is 16 residues. CDR3 loop: CASRRSGGATADTQYF. DNA for the CDR3: TGTGCCAGCAGGAGGAGCGGGGGGGCGACCGCAGATACGCAGTATTTT.